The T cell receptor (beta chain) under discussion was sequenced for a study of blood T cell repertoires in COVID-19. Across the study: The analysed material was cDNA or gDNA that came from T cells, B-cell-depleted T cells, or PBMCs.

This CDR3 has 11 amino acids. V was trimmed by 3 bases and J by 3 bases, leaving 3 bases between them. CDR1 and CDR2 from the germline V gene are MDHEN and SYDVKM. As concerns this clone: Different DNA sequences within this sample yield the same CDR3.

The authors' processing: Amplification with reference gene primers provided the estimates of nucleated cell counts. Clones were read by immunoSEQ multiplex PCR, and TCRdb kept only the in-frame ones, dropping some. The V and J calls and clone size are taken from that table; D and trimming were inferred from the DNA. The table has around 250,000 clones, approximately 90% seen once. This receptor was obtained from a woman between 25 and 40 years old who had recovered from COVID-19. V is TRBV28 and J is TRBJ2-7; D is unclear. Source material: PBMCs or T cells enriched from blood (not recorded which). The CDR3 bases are TGTGCCAGCAGTTTCCGCTACGAGCAGTACTTC. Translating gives CASSFRYEQYF.